This TCR beta chain was observed in a study of cytomegalovirus exposure and HLA in healthy donors. At the level of the study: Sequencing of approximately 190 million T cells in an earlier analysis found 95 million to 120 million unique TCR beta sequences.

Study-wide points: Association of a missense DCLRE1C variant with TCR beta V- and J-gene trimming was reported in a later analysis. Researchers counted approximately 160 TCR beta chains as cytomegalovirus-associated. Roughly even sequencing depth across donors was the assumption behind the presence/absence analyses.

Primers for the PCR totalled 60 Vbeta and 13 Jbeta. Clones were sequenced by immunoSEQ multiplex PCR, and TCRdb holds only the in-frame ones, with some missing. The sample's table shows 150,000 to 200,000 clones. The CDR3 runs 14 residues. Trimming removed 5 bases from V and 5 bases from J, with 15 bases in between. Germline loops: CDR1 SGHVS, CDR2 FNYEAQ. On this clone: The antigen remains undetermined.

This sequence joins TRBV7-6 and TRBJ2-5; weak D call: TRBD1 (5 bases). The sequenced sample consisted of PBMCs. This TCR derives from a man aged 25-45 years in good health and CMV-seronegative. The CDR3 sequence is CASSPIQGAETQYF. Written as DNA, the CDR3 is TGTGCCAGCAGCCCTATCCAAGGGGCGGAGACCCAGTACTTC.